This T cell receptor (beta chain) was sequenced for a study of response to subunit inactivated influenza vaccine. Whole-study findings and limits: It was the authors' suggestion that each seasonal influenza vaccination recruits few new T cells.

To note about this clonotype: Its antigen remains unknown.

TCRdb ran MiXCR on the RT-PCR reads and lists one entry per CDR3 protein. The sample has 800,000 to 1,000,000 distinct CDR3 sequences, 21% seen once. The sequence was obtained from a man aged 50-59 years who received an inactivated influenza vaccine. The sample was PBMCs from blood, taken around 5 days after vaccination.

The CDR3 is CASSQKLGSAADTQYF. CDR3 nucleotides: TGTGCCAGCAGCCAGAAACTGGGTAGCGCGGCAGATACGCAGTATTTT. The chain employs TRBV5-6 and TRBJ2-3, with a weak D call TRBD2 (5 bases). Germline loops: CDR1 SGHDT, CDR2 YYEEEE. V lost 4 bases and J lost 4, with 19 bases in between. There are 16 residues in the CDR3.